Presented here are 20 T cell receptor beta chains from one specimen sequenced in a study of cytomegalovirus exposure and HLA in healthy donors. PCR was performed using 60 Vbeta and 13 Jbeta primers. TCRdb's table, derived via immunoSEQ multiplex PCR, lists solely in-frame clones and lacks some. The sample shows 200,000 or so clones, approximately 78% of them seen only once. Sequencing used PBMCs. The receptors come from a man aged 25 to 40 in good health and CMV-seronegative.

The rearrangement joins TRBV2 to TRBJ1-2, with D possibly TRBD1 on 5 matching bases. This CDR3 comprises 14 residues. V lost 6 bases and J lost 0, with 11 bases in between. The germline V gene encodes CDR1 SNHLY and CDR2 FYNNEI. DNA for the CDR3: TGTGCCAGCAGGGGGCTGGCCACTAACTATGGCTACACCTTC. This sequence encodes CASRGLATNYGYTF.

The chain employs TRBV7-2 and TRBJ2-4; D possibly corresponds to TRBD1 (5 bases). The CDR3 is 15 amino acids. Germline CDR1 and CDR2: SGHTA and FQGNSA. V was cut by 5 bases and J by 1 base, with 12 bases left in between. In DNA, the CDR3 is TGTGCCAGCAGCCGTAGGGGTCAGGCCAAAAACATTCAGTACTTC. Residues: CASSRRGQAKNIQYF.

The chain joins TRBV5-1 to TRBJ1-6, with D possibly matching TRBD1 (5 bases). The CDR3 extends over 13 amino acids. The V end lost 2 bases, the J end lost 9 bases, and 9 bases lay between the germline ends. Per the germline V gene, CDR1 is SGHRS and CDR2 is YFSETQ. The CDR3 is CASSFQGGSPLHF. The CDR3 bases are TGCGCCAGCAGCTTCCAGGGTGGTTCACCCCTCCACTTT.

The chain carries TRBV10-2 and TRBJ2-7; 12 bases agree with TRBD1. The V gene's germline CDR1 is WSHSY and CDR2 SAAADI. This CDR3 contains 15 residues. V dropped 3 bases and J dropped 7; count of bases not matched to a gene: 7. The CDR3 loop reads CASSESRDRGREQYF. The CDR3 region has the DNA TGCGCCAGCAGTGAAAGCCGGGACAGGGGGCGAGAGCAGTACTTC.

This chain connects TRBV6-5 to TRBJ2-5, with 12 bases aligning to TRBD1. The assigned J gene may be wrong: the sequence end matches TRBJ2-7 better. Per germline, CDR1 MNHEY and CDR2 SVGAGI. This CDR3 comprises 14 residues. For the CDR3, the DNA is TGTGCCAGCTTCCCGGGACAGGGGGCCCACGAGCAGTACTTC. Protein sequence: CASFPGQGAHEQYF.

The chain uses TRBV28 and TRBJ2-7; no clear D gene. The V gene lost 2 bases and the J gene lost 0 bases, with 8 bases spanning the gap. The CDR3 runs to 14 residues. The germline V gene encodes CDR1 MDHEN and CDR2 SYDVKM. In DNA form, the CDR3 reads TGTGCCAGCAGTTTAGAGAACCCCTCCTACGAGCAGTACTTC. Residues: CASSLENPSYEQYF. Full variable domain (rest looked up from reference TRBV28 and TRBJ2-7): DVKVTQSSRYLVKRTGEKVFLECVQDMDHENMFWYRQDPGLGLRLIYFSYDVKMKEKGDIPEGYSVSREKKERFSLILESASTNQTSMYLCASSLENPSYEQYFGPGTRLTVT.

The J gene is TRBJ2-3, the V gene TRBV28; 7 bases align to TRBD1. V lost 5 bases, J lost 2 bases, and 10 bases stayed unmatched. There are 16 residues in the CDR3. Germline-derived CDR1 and CDR2 are MDHEN and SYDVKM. The CDR3 here is CASSGTGVDTTDTQYF. CDR3 nucleotide sequence: TGTGCCAGCAGTGGAACAGGGGTGGACACCACAGATACGCAGTATTTT.

CDR3 DNA: TGTGCCAGTAGTAAGTCCCCGACAGGTTCGGGAAACGAGCAGTACTTC. Amino acids: CASSKSPTGSGNEQYF. The V and J genes are TRBV19 and TRBJ2-7; D perhaps matches TRBD1 (6 bases). This CDR3 has 16 amino acids. Germline-derived CDR1 and CDR2 are LNHDA and SQIVND (reference sequence). Trimming shortened V by 4 bases and J by 5 bases, and 21 bases separated the two germline ends.

The chain is built from TRBV13 and TRBJ2-7, with 16 bases identical to TRBD2. CDR1 and CDR2 (germline): PRHDT, FYEKMQ (reference sequence). This CDR3 comprises 16 residues. J gave up 7 bases and V 5 bases, and 8 bases lay outside the gene matches. For the CDR3, the DNA is TGTGCCAGCAGCGCGGGACTAGCGGGGGGGCCTAGGGAGCAGTACTTC. Amino acids: CASSAGLAGGPREQYF.

The chain uses TRBV9 and TRBJ2-7, with D possibly being TRBD1 (6 bases). Trimming pared 4 bases from V and 3 bases from J, leaving 17 bases between. The CDR3 runs to 15 residues. The germline V gene encodes CDR1 SGDLS and CDR2 YYNGEE. CDR3 DNA sequence: TGTGCCAGCAGCCTCGAAGACAGGTCGTACTACGAGCAGTACTTC. Its protein is CASSLEDRSYYEQYF.

J is TRBJ2-2 and V is TRBV11-2; 10 bases map to TRBD1. The CDR3 extends over 15 amino acids. Trimming cost V 3 bases and J 7 bases; bases outside gene matches: 5. Germline V gene data show CDR1 as SGHAT and CDR2 as FQNNGV. The DNA for the CDR3 is TGTGCCAGCAGCTTCCCGACAGGGGGCATCGGGGAGCTGTTTTTT. Amino acid sequence: CASSFPTGGIGELFF.

The rearrangement joins TRBV6-6 to TRBJ1-2, with 7 bases aligning to TRBD1. J was trimmed by 10 bases and V by 0 bases; bases with no gene match: 5. CDR1 is MNHNY, CDR2 SVGAGI, per germline (reference sequence). The CDR3 covers 13 residues. The CDR3 DNA sequence: TGTGCCAGCAGTTACTCGAAGGGGGCGGACTACACCTTC. Protein: CASSYSKGADYTF.

The gene calls are TRBV5-8 and TRBJ2-1; TRBD2 agrees at 10 bases. The CDR3 spans 17 residues. Trimming took 1 base from V and 3 from J; bases not matched to a gene: 7. Germline V gives CDR1 SGHTS, CDR2 YDEGEE. In nucleotides, the CDR3 is TGTGCCAGCAGCTTGTTAGTGACTAGCGGGCTCTACAATGAGCAGTTCTTC. The encoded protein is CASSLLVTSGLYNEQFF. The full variable domain, completed using reference TRBV5-8 and TRBJ2-1, is EAGVTQSPTHLIKTRGQQATLRCSPISGHTSVYWYQQALGLGLQFLLWYDEGEERNRGNFPPRFSGRQFPNYSSELNVNALELEDSALYLCASSLLVTSGLYNEQFFGPGTRLTVL.

V gene TRBV4-2 combines with J gene TRBJ2-1; 8 bases are a match to TRBD1. The length of the CDR3 is 15 residues. The germline gives CDR1 LGHNA, CDR2 YNFKEQ. V trimming: 2 bases; J trimming: 12 bases; junction bases outside the gene matches: 12. The CDR3 protein is CASSQLRGQGLRQFF. The DNA of the CDR3 is TGTGCCAGCAGCCAACTCCGAGGACAGGGTTTAAGGCAGTTCTTC.

The chain links TRBV27 to TRBJ2-7; the D is unclear. CDR3 size: 14 residues. Trimming cost V 3 bases and J 3 bases, with 12 bases left between them. Germline V gene sequence: CDR1 MNHEY, CDR2 SMNVEV (reference sequence). CDR3 coding DNA: TGTGCCAGCAGTTTGGGCAGTGGGTACTACGAGCAGTACTTC. Translating it yields CASSLGSGYYEQYF.

In this sample, this clone turned up a few times. This chain joins TRBV28 and TRBJ2-4; D might be TRBD2 (6 bases). CDR1 is MDHEN, CDR2 SYDVKM, per germline. The CDR3 is made up of 14 amino acids. V lost 2 bases, J lost 2 bases, and 7 bases lay in between. The CDR3 nucleotides read TGTGCCAGCAGTTTAGGGGGGACCAAAAACATTCAGTACTTC. It specifies CASSLGGTKNIQYF.

This chain connects TRBV11-2 to TRBJ2-7, with D possibly being TRBD2 (5 bases). V dropped 5 bases and J dropped 1 base, with 9 bases sitting between them. This CDR3 has 13 residues. CDR1 and CDR2 from the germline V gene are SGHAT and FQNNGV. The CDR3, as DNA: TGTGCCAGCAGCCGAGGGCGGTCCTACGAGCAGTACTTC. Protein sequence: CASSRGRSYEQYF. Variable domain in full (rest from reference TRBV11-2 and TRBJ2-7): EAGVAQSPRYKIIEKRQSVAFWCNPISGHATLYWYQQILGQGPKLLIQFQNNGVVDDSQLPKDRFSAERLKGVDSTLKIQPAKLEDSAVYLCASSRGRSYEQYFGPGTRLTVT.

As regards this clone: The same CDR3 also results from other DNA sequences found in this sample. This chain uses TRBV27 with TRBJ1-1; 8 bases align to TRBD1. The V segment lost 6 bases and the J segment 4 bases; nucleotides outside the gene matches: 1. Germline CDR1 MNHEY, CDR2 SMNVEV (reference sequence). The CDR3 is 12 residues long. CDR3 coding DNA: TGTGCCAGCAGAACAGGGGGCACTGAAGCTTTCTTT. This encodes CASRTGGTEAFF.

The gene calls are TRBV28 and TRBJ2-7, with a possible D match to TRBD2 (5 bases). From germline, CDR1 is MDHEN and CDR2 SYDVKM. Trimming shortened V by 7 bases and J by 6 bases, and 19 bases separated the two germline ends. CDR3 length: 14 amino acids. The CDR3 DNA sequence: TGTGCCAGCACCCCCAGAGGAGGTGCCGGCGAGCAGTACTTC. Translating it yields CASTPRGGAGEQYF.

This clone has more than one count but fewer than ten. The chain recombines TRBV9 with TRBJ2-3, with D possibly TRBD1 on 5 matching bases. The length of the CDR3 is 16 residues. The germline V and J ends were trimmed by 4 bases and 1 base, with 16 bases remaining between them. CDR1 SGDLS and CDR2 YYNGEE come from the germline V gene. Here the CDR3 reads CASSLRQTPGTDTQYF. CDR3 DNA: TGTGCCAGCAGCCTACGACAGACCCCTGGCACAGATACGCAGTATTTT. Full variable domain (outside the CDR3, taken from reference TRBV9 and TRBJ2-3): DSGVTQTPKHLITATGQRVTLRCSPRSGDLSVYWYQQSLDQGLQFLIQYYNGEERAKGNILERFSAQQFPDLHSELNLSSLELGDSALYFCASSLRQTPGTDTQYFGPGTRLTVL.